This TCR beta chain was captured in a study of shared clonotypes between healthy human individuals. This CDR3 spans 15 amino acids. V dropped 3 bases and J dropped 4; count of bases not matched to a gene: 7. Naive CD8 cells lacked CD45RO, underwent positive selection for CCR7 and left out terminally differentiated effector memory CD45RA+ cells. Some clones are missing from TCRdb's copy, which holds only in-frame ones; the method was immunoSEQ multiplex PCR. The sample lists some 1,900,000 clones; about 95% were seen once. To note about this clone: Antigen specificity is unknown.

Overall study results and limits: Even with large depth, rarefaction showed that sorted-subset sequencing was incomplete. Collection of samples was limited to blood; tissue repertoires likely differ. What naive subsets generally showed was a larger estimated richness than memory subsets showed.

Specimen: naive CD8+ T cells sorted from blood. The clonotype was recovered from a man younger than 35 in good health. The chain has TRBV23-1 and TRBJ1-2; the match to TRBD1 covers 8 bases. TRBV23-1 is flagged as an ORF with uncertain function. In nucleotides, the CDR3 is TGCGCCAGCAGTCAGTCCAGACAGGGGACCTATGGCTACACCTTC. Its translation is CASSQSRQGTYGYTF.